Sequencing of this TCR beta chain was carried out in a study of cytomegalovirus exposure and HLA in healthy donors. Across the whole study: For the approximately 430 genotyped donors, 75% to 90% fell within the Caucasian-associated ancestry cluster.

The CDR3 contains 14 residues. The germline V gene has CDR1 LNHDA and CDR2 SQIVND (reference sequence). V was cut by 1 base and J by 5 bases, with 11 bases left in between. PCR involved 60 Vbeta and 13 Jbeta primers. Profiled with immunoSEQ multiplex PCR; TCRdb holds only in-frame clones, not every one. The sample records some 170,000 clones, approximately 80% being singletons. Sequencing was carried out using PBMCs. V gene TRBV19 combines with J gene TRBJ1-1; the D gene is possibly TRBD1 (6 bases). The clonotype originates from a woman aged 18-29 years in good health and CMV-seropositive. CDR3 loop: CASSIGRQATEAFF. The CDR3 DNA follows: TGTGCCAGTAGTATAGGTCGACAGGCTACTGAAGCTTTCTTT. Looking up the rest from reference TRBV19 and TRBJ1-1 gives the full variable domain: DGGITQSPKYLFRKEGQNVTLSCEQNLNHDAMYWYRQDPGQGLRLIYYSQIVNDFQKGDIAEGYSVSREKKESFPLTVTSAQKNPTAFYLCASSIGRQATEAFFGQGTRLTVV.